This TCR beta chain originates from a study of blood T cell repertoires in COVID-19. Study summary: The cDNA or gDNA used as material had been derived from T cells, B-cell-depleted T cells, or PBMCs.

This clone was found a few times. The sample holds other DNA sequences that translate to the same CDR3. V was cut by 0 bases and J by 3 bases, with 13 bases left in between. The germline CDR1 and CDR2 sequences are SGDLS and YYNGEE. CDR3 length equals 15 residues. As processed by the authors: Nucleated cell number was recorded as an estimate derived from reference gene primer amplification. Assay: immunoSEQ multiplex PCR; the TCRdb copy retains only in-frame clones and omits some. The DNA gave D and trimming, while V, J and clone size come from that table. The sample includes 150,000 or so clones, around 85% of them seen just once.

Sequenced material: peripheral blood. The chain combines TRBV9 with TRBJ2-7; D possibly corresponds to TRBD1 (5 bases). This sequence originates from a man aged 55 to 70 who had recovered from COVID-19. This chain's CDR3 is CASSVGDSPIYEQYF. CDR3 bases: TGTGCCAGCAGCGTAGGTGACAGTCCCATCTACGAGCAGTACTTC.